The clone carrying this T cell receptor (beta chain) was counted a single time. The PCR had 60 Vbeta and 13 Jbeta primers. Generated by immunoSEQ multiplex PCR, the TCRdb table keeps only in-frame clones and is missing some. The top ten hold less than 0.4% of the sample, which has 150,000 to 200,000 clones, 84% seen once. J was trimmed by 3 bases and V by 6 bases; bases with no gene match: 9. The CDR3 contains 15 residues. The germline gives CDR1 MNHEY, CDR2 SMNVEV (reference sequence). The data stem from a study of cytomegalovirus exposure and HLA in healthy donors. Sequencing was done on a sample of PBMCs. The chain carries TRBV27 and TRBJ2-5, with 8 bases fitting TRBD1. The source of this sequence is a boy between 2 and 10 years old in good health and CMV-seronegative. The CDR3 DNA follows: TGTGCCAGCAGGGAGATGGACAGGGCAGAAGAGACCCAGTACTTC. Protein sequence: CASREMDRAEETQYF.